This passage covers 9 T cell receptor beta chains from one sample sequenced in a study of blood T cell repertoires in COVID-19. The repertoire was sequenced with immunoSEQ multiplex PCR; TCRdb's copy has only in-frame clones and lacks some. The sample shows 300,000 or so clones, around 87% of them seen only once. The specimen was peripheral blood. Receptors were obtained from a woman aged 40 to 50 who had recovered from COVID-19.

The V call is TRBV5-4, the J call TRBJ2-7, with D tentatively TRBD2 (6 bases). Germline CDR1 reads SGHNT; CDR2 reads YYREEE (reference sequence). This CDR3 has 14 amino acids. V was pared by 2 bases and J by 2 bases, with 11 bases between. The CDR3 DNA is TGTGCCAGCAGCTTTGGCGGGGACCCCTACGAGCAGTACTTC. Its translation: CASSFGGDPYEQYF.

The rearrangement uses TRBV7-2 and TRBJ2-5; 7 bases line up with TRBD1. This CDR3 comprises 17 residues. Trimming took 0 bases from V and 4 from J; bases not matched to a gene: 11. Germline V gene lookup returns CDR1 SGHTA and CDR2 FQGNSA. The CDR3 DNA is TGTGCCAGCAGCTTAGCGCTTATTGCGGCAGGGGGAGAGACCCAGTACTTC. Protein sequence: CASSLALIAAGGETQYF.

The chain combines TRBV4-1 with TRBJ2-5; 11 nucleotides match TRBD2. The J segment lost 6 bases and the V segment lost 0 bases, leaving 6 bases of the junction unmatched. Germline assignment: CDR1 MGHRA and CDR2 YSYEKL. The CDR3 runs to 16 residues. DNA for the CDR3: TGCGCCAGCAGCCAAGATAGTAGCGGGGGGGCAAAGACCCAGTACTTC. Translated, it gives CASSQDSSGGAKTQYF.

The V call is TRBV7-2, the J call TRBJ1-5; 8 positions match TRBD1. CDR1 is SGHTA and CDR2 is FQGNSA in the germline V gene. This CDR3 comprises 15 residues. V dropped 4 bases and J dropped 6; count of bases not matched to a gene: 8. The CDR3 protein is CASSSGQVGTQPQHF. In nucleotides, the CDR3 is TGTGCCAGCAGCTCGGGACAGGTTGGGACTCAGCCCCAGCATTTT.

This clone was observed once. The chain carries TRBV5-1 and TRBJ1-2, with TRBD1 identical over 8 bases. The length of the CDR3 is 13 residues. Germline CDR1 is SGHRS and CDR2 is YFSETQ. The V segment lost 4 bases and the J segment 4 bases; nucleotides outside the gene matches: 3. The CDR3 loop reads CASSIGTGYGYTF. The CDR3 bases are TGCGCCAGCAGCATCGGGACAGGCTATGGCTACACCTTC.

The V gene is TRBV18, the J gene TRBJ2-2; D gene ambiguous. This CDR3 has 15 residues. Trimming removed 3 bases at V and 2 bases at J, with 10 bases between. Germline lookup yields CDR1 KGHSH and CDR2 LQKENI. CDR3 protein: CASSPRHGNTGELFF. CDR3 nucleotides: TGTGCCAGCTCACCCCGACACGGAAACACCGGGGAGCTGTTTTTT.

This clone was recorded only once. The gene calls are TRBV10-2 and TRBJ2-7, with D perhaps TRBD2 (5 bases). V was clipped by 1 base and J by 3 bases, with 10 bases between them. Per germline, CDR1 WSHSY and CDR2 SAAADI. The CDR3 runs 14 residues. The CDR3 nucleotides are TGCGCCAGCAGTGAGTGGAGCGGCAGCTACGAGCAGTACTTC. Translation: CASSEWSGSYEQYF.

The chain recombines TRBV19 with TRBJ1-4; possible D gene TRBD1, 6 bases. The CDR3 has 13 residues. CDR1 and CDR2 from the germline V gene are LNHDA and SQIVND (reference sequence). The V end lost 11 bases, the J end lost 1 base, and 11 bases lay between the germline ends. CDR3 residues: CAAQDRTNEKLFF. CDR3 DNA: TGTGCCGCCCAGGACAGAACTAATGAAAAACTGTTTTTT. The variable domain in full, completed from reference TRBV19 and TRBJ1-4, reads DGGITQSPKYLFRKEGQNVTLSCEQNLNHDAMYWYRQDPGQGLRLIYYSQIVNDFQKGDIAEGYSVSREKKESFPLTVTSAQKNPTAFYLCAAQDRTNEKLFFGSGTQLSVL.

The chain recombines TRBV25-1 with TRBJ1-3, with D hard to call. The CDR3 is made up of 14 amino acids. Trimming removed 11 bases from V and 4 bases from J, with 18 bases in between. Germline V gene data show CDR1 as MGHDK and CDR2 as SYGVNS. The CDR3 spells CAPLRGKRGNTIYF. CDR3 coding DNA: TGTGCCCCCCTACGGGGAAAAAGGGGAAACACCATATATTTT.